The entry below gives a single TCR beta chain sequence along with its context. The data were obtained in a study of blood T cell repertoires in COVID-19. Study context: T cells, B-cell-depleted T cells, or PBMCs supplied cDNA or gDNA.

Source study methods: Using reference gene primer amplification, nucleated cell counts were estimated. Here immunoSEQ multiplex PCR was the method, and the copy in TCRdb shows in-frame clones only, minus some. That table is the source of V, J and clone size, and D and trimming were worked out from the DNA. The sample consists of roughly 250,000 clones, less than 85% of them appearing once. The V segment lost 5 bases and the J segment 4 bases; nucleotides outside the gene matches: 10. The CDR3 is 15 residues long. Germline assignment: CDR1 SGHAT and CDR2 FQNNGV. The TCR originated in an elderly woman with active or convalescent COVID-19. This rearrangement joins TRBV11-2 to TRBJ2-7; 8 bases are a match to TRBD1. The source material was peripheral blood. The CDR3 is CASSQGQGVLYEQYF. The CDR3 bases are TGTGCCAGCAGCCAAGGACAGGGCGTCTTGTACGAGCAGTACTTC.